This TCR beta chain was recovered during a study of blood T cell repertoires in COVID-19. Across the study: Researchers got acute and convalescent COVID-19 samples from the United States, Italy and Spain. From T cells, B-cell-depleted T cells, or PBMCs came the material, which was cDNA or gDNA.

Profiled with immunoSEQ multiplex PCR; TCRdb holds only in-frame clones, not every one. Here the sample spans a few hundred thousand clones, roughly 88% being singletons. This receptor was identified in a man aged 25 to 40 who had recovered from COVID-19. The specimen was PBMCs or T cells enriched from blood (not recorded which).

The CDR3 sequence: CASSELQGLNSPLHF. The CDR3 nucleotides are TGTGCCAGCAGTGAATTACAGGGGCTTAATTCACCCCTCCACTTT. The chain uses TRBV2 and TRBJ1-6; 7 nucleotides align to TRBD1. Germline-derived CDR1 and CDR2 are SNHLY and FYNNEI. J lost 6 bases, V lost 2 bases, and 4 bases had no gene match. The CDR3 totals 15 residues.